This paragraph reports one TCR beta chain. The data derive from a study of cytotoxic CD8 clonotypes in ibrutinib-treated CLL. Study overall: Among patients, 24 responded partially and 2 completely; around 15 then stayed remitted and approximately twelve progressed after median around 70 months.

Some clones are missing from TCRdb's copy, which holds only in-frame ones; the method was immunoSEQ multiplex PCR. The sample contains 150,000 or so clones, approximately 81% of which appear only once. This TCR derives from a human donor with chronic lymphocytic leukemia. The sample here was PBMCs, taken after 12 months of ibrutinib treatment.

Written as DNA, the CDR3 is TGTGCCATCAGTGAAGCCCGGGGCGGGGCTGAAGCTTTCTTT. Residues: CAISEARGGAEAFF. The V gene is TRBV10-3, the J gene TRBJ1-1, with a tentative D call TRBD1 (5 bases). From germline, CDR1 is ENHRY and CDR2 SYGVKD. The CDR3 runs to 14 residues. V was clipped by 3 bases and J by 6 bases, with 14 bases between them.